Below, 18 T cell receptor beta chains from the same sample are listed, as sequenced in a study of T cell responses to AZD1222 COVID-19 vaccine. The method was immunoSEQ multiplex PCR; TCRdb's version includes in-frame clones alone and lacks a portion of them. The sample lists some 92,000 clones; roughly 90% were seen once. The sequenced sample was peripheral blood, obtained on day 0 of AZD1222 vaccination. These receptors all stem from an adult in good health.

The chain employs TRBV7-3 and TRBJ1-3; D not certain. The CDR3 consists of 13 residues. The ends were cut back, 1 base at V and 4 bases at J, with 5 bases in the middle. Germline loops: CDR1 SGHTA, CDR2 FQGTGA. CDR3 amino acids: CASSLNRGNTIYF. In DNA, the CDR3 is TGTGCCAGCAGCTTAAACAGAGGAAACACCATATATTTT.

The chain joins TRBV18 to TRBJ1-2, with D tentatively TRBD1 (6 bases). Germline CDR1 is KGHSH and CDR2 is LQKENI. Deletions cut 2 bases from V and 3 bases from J, with 10 bases between. This CDR3 has 14 amino acids. For the CDR3, the DNA is TGTGCCAGCTCACCAGGGGGGCACGACTATGGCTACACCTTC. Translation gives CASSPGGHDYGYTF.

The chain has TRBV5-5 and TRBJ1-6, with TRBD1 identical over 7 bases. This CDR3 has 15 amino acids. Germline values: CDR1 SGHKS, CDR2 YYEKEE (reference sequence). With V trimmed by 0 bases and J by 7 bases, 4 bases remained unmatched. The CDR3 sequence is CASSLAAGGNSPLHF. The CDR3 coding sequence is TGTGCCAGCAGCTTGGCGGCAGGGGGAAATTCACCCCTCCACTTT.

This sequence joins TRBV30 and TRBJ2-1; TRBD2 aligns across 10 bases. This CDR3 spans 16 amino acids. After removal of 2 bases from V and 1 base from J, the junction contained 5 bases not matched to a gene. Germline V gene sequence: CDR1 GTSNPN, CDR2 SVGIG (reference sequence). CDR3 sequence: CAWSLAGVKSYNEQFF. In DNA, the CDR3 is TGTGCCTGGAGTCTAGCGGGAGTGAAGTCCTACAATGAGCAGTTCTTC.

V and J are TRBV18 and TRBJ1-2, with D unclear. V lost 2 bases, J lost 4 bases, and 11 bases lay in between. This CDR3 region has 14 residues. Germline V gene data show CDR1 as KGHSH and CDR2 as LQKENI. CDR3 sequence reads: CASSPDSASYGYTF. CDR3 sequence (DNA): TGTGCCAGCTCACCAGATTCAGCCAGCTATGGCTACACCTTC.

The chain joins TRBV10-3 to TRBJ1-3; D is unclear. Germline V gene sequence: CDR1 ENHRY, CDR2 SYGVKD. This CDR3 contains 15 residues. V lost 3 bases and J lost 0, with 9 bases in between. The CDR3 sequence is CAISELASSGNTIYF. The CDR3 DNA sequence: TGTGCCATCAGTGAACTGGCGAGCTCTGGAAACACCATATATTTT.

This clone showed up just once. J is TRBJ1-1 and V is TRBV5-1, with a weak D call TRBD1 (5 bases). Germline V CDR1 and CDR2: SGHRS, YFSETQ. V lost 2 bases and J lost 3, with 8 bases in between. CDR3 length equals 13 residues. This CDR3 reads CASSFSRDTEAFF. The CDR3 nucleotides are TGCGCCAGCAGCTTCTCCAGGGACACTGAAGCTTTCTTT. The full variable domain, completed using reference TRBV5-1 and TRBJ1-1, is KAGVTQTPRYLIKTRGQQVTLSCSPISGHRSVSWYQQTPGQGLQFLFEYFSETQRNKGNFPGRFSGRQFSNSRSEMNVSTLELGDSALYLCASSFSRDTEAFFGQGTRLTVV.

V and J are TRBV5-1 and TRBJ1-5; D is possibly TRBD1 (6 bases). The CDR3 contains 15 residues. In germline, CDR1 is SGHRS, CDR2 YFSETQ. V lost 0 bases and J 6 bases, leaving 13 bases between the germline ends. As DNA, the CDR3 is TGCGCCAGCAGCTTGGGATTTGGGGGCGGTCAGCCCCAGCATTTT. Residues: CASSLGFGGGQPQHF.

This clone was seen a single time. This chain links TRBV27 with TRBJ2-4; D could derive from TRBD1 or TRBD2 (6 bases each). Looked up from germline, CDR1 is MNHEY and CDR2 is SMNVEV (reference sequence). CDR3 length: 15 residues. Deletions cut 4 bases from V and 7 bases from J, with 17 bases between. The CDR3 DNA reads as TGTGCCAGCAGTTCTGGGGGGCGGGAAATCAACATTCAGTACTTC. Residues: CASSSGGREINIQYF.

The chain is built from TRBV18 and TRBJ1-2; weak D call: TRBD1 (6 bases). The CDR3 totals 14 residues. Germline values: CDR1 KGHSH, CDR2 LQKENI. Trimming shortened V by 2 bases and J by 5 bases, and 12 bases separated the two germline ends. The CDR3 loop reads CASSPNRDWYGYTF. CDR3 nucleotides: TGTGCCAGCTCACCAAACAGGGATTGGTATGGCTACACCTTC.

The V gene is TRBV9, the J gene TRBJ2-7; D possibly matches TRBD1 or TRBD2 (6 bases each). Germline V gives CDR1 SGDLS, CDR2 YYNGEE. CDR3 size: 15 residues. Trimming took 0 bases from V and 0 from J, leaving 10 bases between them. The CDR3 DNA reads TGTGCCAGCAGCGTAGACGGGGGCCTCTCCTACGAGCAGTACTTC. It yields the protein CASSVDGGLSYEQYF.

The chain uses TRBV19 and TRBJ2-7, with unresolved D. This CDR3 comprises 15 residues. V lost 3 bases, J lost 0 bases, and 12 bases lay in between. The germline V gene encodes CDR1 LNHDA and CDR2 SQIVND (reference sequence). The CDR3 coding sequence is TGTGCCAGTAGTATTTCCGGGCGTAGCTCCTACGAGCAGTACTTC. Residues: CASSISGRSSYEQYF.

This sequence joins TRBV7-2 and TRBJ2-5, with D unclear. The CDR3 length is 14 residues. V lost 4 bases, J lost 5 bases, and 14 bases lay in between. Germline assignment: CDR1 SGHTA and CDR2 FQGNSA. CDR3: CASSSISTGETQYF. The CDR3, as DNA: TGTGCCAGCAGCTCAATTTCGACTGGCGAGACCCAGTACTTC. The variable domain in full, with the rest retrieved from reference TRBV7-2 and TRBJ2-5, is GAGVSQSPSNKVTEKGKDVELRCDPISGHTALYWYRQSLGQGLEFLIYFQGNSAPDKSGLPSDRFSAERTGGSVSTLTIQRTQQEDSAVYLCASSSISTGETQYFGPGTRLLVL.

CDR3 in amino acids: CSVEYYLDRAPNPYEQYF. CDR3 sequence (DNA): TGCAGCGTTGAATATTATCTAGACAGGGCCCCTAATCCCTACGAGCAGTACTTC. This chain links TRBV29-1 with TRBJ2-7; 7 bases fit TRBD1. With 2 bases clipped from V and 2 bases from J, the junction kept 18 bases outside the gene matches. This CDR3 is built from 18 residues. From germline, CDR1 is SQVTM and CDR2 ANQGSEA.

This clone was detected a few times. The rearrangement uses TRBV29-1 and TRBJ1-1; weak D call: TRBD1 (5 bases). Germline CDR1 SQVTM, CDR2 ANQGSEA. The CDR3 is made up of 14 amino acids. V was cut by 2 bases and J by 3 bases, with 13 bases left in between. CDR3 DNA: TGCAGCGTTGAAATACGTGGGGGGGACACTGAAGCTTTCTTT. It is translated as CSVEIRGGDTEAFF.

The rearrangement links TRBV27 to TRBJ1-2; 8 nucleotides agree with TRBD1. The CDR3 runs to 18 residues. Per the germline V gene, CDR1 is MNHEY and CDR2 is SMNVEV (reference sequence). The V and J ends lost 5 bases and 3 bases, in that order; junction bases with no gene match: 17. The CDR3 nucleotides read TGTGCCAGCAGTAACATACTAGCCCCAGGGGGCGCCCACTATGGCTACACCTTC. Amino acids: CASSNILAPGGAHYGYTF.

V usage is TRBV5-1 and J usage is TRBJ1-1; a possible D gene is TRBD1 (5 bases). The length of the CDR3 is 14 residues. V dropped 4 bases and J dropped 0 bases, with 10 bases sitting between them. Germline CDR1 is SGHRS and CDR2 is YFSETQ. CDR3 DNA: TGCGCCAGCAGCCCGGGACTGGTGAACACTGAAGCTTTCTTT. Amino acid sequence: CASSPGLVNTEAFF.

This clone showed up just once. The chain carries TRBV28 and TRBJ1-2; D might be TRBD1 (6 bases). Germline values: CDR1 MDHEN, CDR2 SYDVKM. Deletions cut 0 bases from V and 4 bases from J, with 15 bases between. The CDR3 spans 16 residues. DNA of the CDR3: TGTGCCAGCAGTTTATGGGGAGGGGGGCGCTTCTATGGCTACACCTTC. Its protein is CASSLWGGGRFYGYTF.